This entry features one TCR beta chain sequence. Original data processing: Amplification with reference gene primers provided the estimates of nucleated cell counts. Sequenced by immunoSEQ multiplex PCR; TCRdb stores in-frame clones only, minus some. From that table come the V and J calls and clone size; the DNA was used to work out D and trimming. Of roughly 200,000 clones in the sample, about 80% were seen once. These data originate in a study of blood T cell repertoires in COVID-19. Whole-study context: The origin of the acute and convalescent COVID-19 samples was the United States, Italy and Spain. Sources were T cells, B-cell-depleted T cells, or PBMCs; the material itself was cDNA or gDNA.

The CDR3 totals 18 residues. The germline V and J ends were trimmed by 4 bases and 0 bases, with 19 bases remaining between them. CDR1 and CDR2 from the germline V gene are MGHRA and YSYEKL. The source material was peripheral blood. The chain links TRBV4-1 to TRBJ1-5, with D tentatively TRBD1 (6 bases). This receptor was obtained from a man aged 55 to 70 with acute or convalescent COVID-19. The CDR3 region has the DNA TGCGCCAGCAGCCTAAGGACAGACGAAGTCTATAGCAATCAGCCCCAGCATTTT. It specifies CASSLRTDEVYSNQPQHF.